This TCR beta chain was profiled in a study of blood T cells in healthy people across ages. As for the study in general: About one barcoded beta molecule per two T cells was the capture yield of template switching.

The CDR3 loop spans 14 amino acids. Germline trimming cut 3 bases from V and 4 bases from J; bases unmatched to any gene: 8. The germline gives CDR1 DFQATT, CDR2 SNEGSKA (reference sequence). Through a sample-barcoded 5' primer and a J-beta primer mix, a second PCR was run for 7 to 11 cycles. Each CDR3 protein is one row after TCRdb ran MiXCR on the 5' RACE reads. The sample lists approximately 800,000 distinct CDR3 sequences; approximately 55% were seen once. The chain employs TRBV20-1 and TRBJ1-2, with 7 bases that match TRBD1. The TCR was taken from a man aged 80 or over in good health. Sequencing was performed on blood. The DNA of the CDR3 is TGCAGTGCTAGCCAGACAGGGCCTGGCTATGGCTACACCTTC. It codes for CSASQTGPGYGYTF.